This entry lists 17 T cell receptor beta chains sequenced from one sample in a study of OX40 agonist ivuxolimab in advanced cancers. The library was built by means of the immunoSEQ multiplex PCR assay. In its TCRdb copy, this immuneACCESS table keeps in-frame sequences only and misses some clones. Where compared with another copy, unresolved V genes explain less than half of these, and the others have no known cause. The table for this sample lists roughly 50,000 clones; about 87% of them were counted only once. Of the sample, 1.5% to 2% falls within the top ten clones. Sequenced here: CD4+ or CD8+ T cells sorted from blood, sampled in a trial of the OX40 agonist ivuxolimab. All receptors derive from an adult with an advanced solid tumor such as melanoma, head and neck, liver or kidney cancer.

This chain links TRBV12-5 with TRBJ1-2; no definite D call. V was cut by 2 bases and J by 2 bases, with 9 bases left in between. The germline V gene has CDR1 LGHNT and CDR2 FRNRAP. This CDR3 spans 14 amino acids. CDR3 coding DNA: TGTGCTAGTGGTTTGTACGACGGGAACTATGGCTACACCTTC. It encodes CASGLYDGNYGYTF.

The rearrangement uses TRBV25-1 and TRBJ1-5, with D tentatively TRBD1 (6 bases). CDR3 length equals 13 residues. V lost 7 bases and J lost 6, with 13 bases in between. Per germline, CDR1 MGHDK and CDR2 SYGVNS. The CDR3 region is CASILRGVQPQHF. CDR3 bases: TGTGCCAGCATCCTCAGGGGTGTTCAGCCCCAGCATTTT. The full variable domain, in which reference TRBV25-1 and TRBJ1-5 provide the parts outside the CDR3, is EADIYQTPRYLVIGTGKKITLECSQTMGHDKMYWYQQDPGMELHLIHYSYGVNSTEKGDLSSESTVSRIRTEHFPLTLESARPSHTSQYLCASILRGVQPQHFGDGTRLSIL.

The table lists this clone with a few counts. The chain combines TRBV2 with TRBJ2-3; D gene ambiguous. Germline lookup yields CDR1 SNHLY and CDR2 FYNNEI. V was pared by 9 bases and J by 3 bases, with 22 bases between. The CDR3 spans 16 residues. This CDR3 is CASKATGLSATDTQYF. The CDR3 DNA reads TGTGCCAGTAAAGCTACCGGGCTCTCAGCAACAGATACGCAGTATTTT.

The rearrangement joins TRBV6-5 to TRBJ1-6, with D unresolved. Germline V lookup: CDR1 MNHEY, CDR2 SVGAGI. The CDR3 spans 13 residues. V dropped 2 bases and J dropped 6 bases, with 5 bases sitting between them. In nucleotides, the CDR3 is TGTGCCAGCAGTTACATCGGTAATTCACCCCTCCACTTT. Translation gives CASSYIGNSPLHF.

This clone is a singleton in its sample. The chain is built from TRBV7-9 and TRBJ2-3, with a tentative D call TRBD1 (5 bases). V was pared by 2 bases and J by 5 bases, with 14 bases between. The CDR3 is 15 amino acids. Per the germline V gene, CDR1 is SEHNR and CDR2 is FQNEAQ (reference sequence). The CDR3 loop is CASSLQGMLVDTQYF. The CDR3 DNA sequence: TGTGCCAGCAGCTTACAGGGAATGCTAGTAGATACGCAGTATTTT.

The sample holds a few counts of this clone. V gene TRBV27 combines with J gene TRBJ1-5, with 7 nucleotides matching TRBD1. The CDR3 is made up of 13 amino acids. CDR1 and CDR2 (germline): MNHEY, SMNVEV (reference sequence). The trim removed 5 bases at V and 6 bases at J, leaving 4 bases unmatched. CDR3 protein: CASSVTGRQPQHF. CDR3 DNA sequence: TGTGCCAGCAGTGTGACAGGGCGTCAGCCCCAGCATTTT.

The chain joins TRBV6-6 to TRBJ2-1, with D possibly TRBD1 on 8 matching bases. There are 16 residues in the CDR3. With 6 bases removed from V and 2 bases from J, the gap between germline ends came to 17 bases. CDR1 is MNHNY, CDR2 SVGAGI, per germline (reference sequence). CDR3 in amino acids: CASSKRGDRTYNEQFF. CDR3 sequence (DNA): TGTGCCAGCAGCAAACGGGGGGACAGGACCTACAATGAGCAGTTCTTC.

The chain is built from TRBV7-9 and TRBJ1-5; D remains unclear. CDR3 size: 15 residues. V lost 3 bases and J lost 0, with 9 bases in between. Germline-derived CDR1 and CDR2 are SEHNR and FQNEAQ (reference sequence). CDR3 nucleotides: TGTGCCAGCAGCTTTGGATCGGGTAGCAATCAGCCCCAGCATTTT. It specifies CASSFGSGSNQPQHF.

As DNA, the CDR3 is TGTGCCAGTAGTATATTTTCAGGGAACACTGAAGCTTTCTTT. It is translated as CASSIFSGNTEAFF. The chain carries TRBV19 and TRBJ1-1; no clear D gene. This CDR3 comprises 14 residues. V was shortened by 2 bases and J by 1 base, with 8 bases between the two germline ends. Germline V gives CDR1 LNHDA, CDR2 SQIVND (reference sequence).

This clone was seen a few times. V gene TRBV19 combines with J gene TRBJ2-4; D possibly corresponds to TRBD2 (5 bases). V shed 5 bases and J shed 1 base, with 12 bases lying between them. This CDR3 spans 15 amino acids. The germline gives CDR1 LNHDA, CDR2 SQIVND (reference sequence). CDR3 sequence reads: CASSEHQRAKNIQYF. The CDR3 bases are TGTGCCAGTAGTGAACACCAGCGGGCCAAAAACATTCAGTACTTC.

The rearrangement joins TRBV5-4 to TRBJ2-1; D assignment may be TRBD1 or TRBD2 (5 bases each). CDR3 length: 15 residues. Germline CDR1 and CDR2: SGHNT and YYREEE (reference sequence). The V end lost 4 bases, the J end lost 0 bases, and 11 bases lay between the germline ends. CDR3 region: CASSPNGASYNEQFF. CDR3 in DNA: TGTGCCAGCAGCCCGAACGGGGCCTCCTACAATGAGCAGTTCTTC.

This chain connects TRBV5-1 to TRBJ1-3, with D maybe TRBD1 (6 bases). This CDR3 spans 14 amino acids. With 0 bases removed from V and 4 bases from J, the gap between germline ends came to 8 bases. Looked up from germline, CDR1 is SGHRS and CDR2 is YFSETQ. The DNA of the CDR3 is TGCGCCAGCAGCTTGGACAGGGTCGGAAACACCATATATTTT. Translation gives CASSLDRVGNTIYF.

V usage is TRBV6-5 and J usage is TRBJ2-3, with D maybe TRBD2 (5 bases). Germline CDR1 MNHEY, CDR2 SVGAGI. This CDR3 comprises 15 residues. V was cut by 2 bases and J by 5 bases, with 14 bases left in between. Here the CDR3 DNA reads TGTGCCAGCAGTTACGAAGGAAAGCGGCAAGATACGCAGTATTTT. Translation gives CASSYEGKRQDTQYF.

J is TRBJ2-2 and V is TRBV27; D possibly uses TRBD1 or TRBD2 (5 bases each). Germline V gene data show CDR1 as MNHEY and CDR2 as SMNVEV (reference sequence). Between the trimmed V and J ends, which lost 6 bases and 0 bases, there was a span of 8 bases. The CDR3 totals 14 residues. CDR3: CASRWGSNTGELFF. Written as DNA, the CDR3 is TGTGCCAGCAGGTGGGGGTCGAACACCGGGGAGCTGTTTTTT.

V usage is TRBV18 and J usage is TRBJ1-6; no reliable D call. Germline V gene sequence: CDR1 KGHSH, CDR2 LQKENI. This CDR3 has 13 residues. The V end lost 4 bases, the J end lost 6 bases, and 7 bases lay between the germline ends. Here the CDR3 reads CASSREVNSPLHF. The CDR3, as DNA: TGTGCCAGCTCACGCGAGGTTAATTCACCCCTCCACTTT.

The chain couples TRBV28 to TRBJ1-4, with D tentatively TRBD1 (5 bases). Between the trimmed V and J ends, which lost 8 bases and 5 bases, there was a span of 12 bases. The length of the CDR3 is 13 residues. Germline assignment: CDR1 MDHEN and CDR2 SYDVKM. The DNA for the CDR3 is TGTGCCAGCCAGTCCGGACAAAATGAAAAACTGTTTTTT. Its protein is CASQSGQNEKLFF.

The chain uses TRBV5-1 and TRBJ2-5; no reliable D call. Germline lookup yields CDR1 SGHRS and CDR2 YFSETQ. The V and J ends lost 1 base and 1 base respectively, with 8 bases between them. This CDR3 contains 14 residues. The DNA for the CDR3 is TGCGCCAGCAGCTTGACCGTGGCCCAAGAGACCCAGTACTTC. Protein product: CASSLTVAQETQYF. Full variable domain (rest looked up from reference TRBV5-1 and TRBJ2-5): KAGVTQTPRYLIKTRGQQVTLSCSPISGHRSVSWYQQTPGQGLQFLFEYFSETQRNKGNFPGRFSGRQFSNSRSEMNVSTLELGDSALYLCASSLTVAQETQYFGPGTRLLVL.